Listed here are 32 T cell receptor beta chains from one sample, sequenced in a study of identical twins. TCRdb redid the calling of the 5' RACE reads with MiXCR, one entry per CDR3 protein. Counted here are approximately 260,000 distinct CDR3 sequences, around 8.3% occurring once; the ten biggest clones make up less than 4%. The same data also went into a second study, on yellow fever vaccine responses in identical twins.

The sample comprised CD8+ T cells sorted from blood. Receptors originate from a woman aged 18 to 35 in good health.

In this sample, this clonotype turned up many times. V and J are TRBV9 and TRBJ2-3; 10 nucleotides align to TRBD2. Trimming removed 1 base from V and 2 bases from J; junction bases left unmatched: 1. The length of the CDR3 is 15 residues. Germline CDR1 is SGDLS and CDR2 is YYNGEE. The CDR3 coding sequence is TGTGCCAGCAGCGTAAGCGGGGGGGTCACAGATACGCAGTATTTT. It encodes CASSVSGGVTDTQYF. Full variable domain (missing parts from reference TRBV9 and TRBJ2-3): DSGVTQTPKHLITATGQRVTLRCSPRSGDLSVYWYQQSLDQGLQFLIQYYNGEERAKGNILERFSAQQFPDLHSELNLSSLELGDSALYFCASSVSGGVTDTQYFGPGTRLTVL.

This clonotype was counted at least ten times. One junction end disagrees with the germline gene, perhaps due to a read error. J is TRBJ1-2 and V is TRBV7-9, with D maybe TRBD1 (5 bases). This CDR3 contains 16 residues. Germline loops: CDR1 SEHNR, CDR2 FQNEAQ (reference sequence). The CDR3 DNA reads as TGTGCCAGCAGCTTAGTGGGCAGGGAAGTTGACTATGCCTACACCTTC. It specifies CASSLVGREVDYAYTF. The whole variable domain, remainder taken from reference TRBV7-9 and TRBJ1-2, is DTGVSQNPRHKITKRGQNVTFRCDPISEHNRLYWYRQTLGQGPEFLTYFQNEAQLEKSRLLSDRFSAERPKGSFSTLEIQRTEQGDSAMYLCASSLVGREVDYAYTFGSGTRLTVV.

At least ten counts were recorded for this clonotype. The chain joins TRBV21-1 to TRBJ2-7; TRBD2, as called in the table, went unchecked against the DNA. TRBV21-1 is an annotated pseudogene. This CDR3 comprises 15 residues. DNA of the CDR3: TGTGCCAGCAGCAAAGGGAGGAAACTCCCCTACGAGCAGTACTTC. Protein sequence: CASSKGRKLPYEQYF.

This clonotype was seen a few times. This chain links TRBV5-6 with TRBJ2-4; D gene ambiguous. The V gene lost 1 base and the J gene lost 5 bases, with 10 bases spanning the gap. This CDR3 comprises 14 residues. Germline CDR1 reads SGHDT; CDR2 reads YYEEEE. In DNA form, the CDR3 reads TGTGCCAGCAGCTTGATAGTCTGGGAAAACATTCAGTACTTC. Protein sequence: CASSLIVWENIQYF.

The CDR3 here is CASSQDSGTGGTEAFF. CDR3 DNA sequence: TGTGCCAGCAGCCAAGATTCCGGGACAGGGGGCACTGAAGCTTTCTTT. J is TRBJ1-1 and V is TRBV4-2; the match to TRBD1 covers 11 bases. The CDR3 extends over 16 amino acids. The germline V gene encodes CDR1 LGHNA and CDR2 YNFKEQ. The V gene end was trimmed by 0 bases and the J gene end by 4 bases; junction bases not matched to a gene: 4.

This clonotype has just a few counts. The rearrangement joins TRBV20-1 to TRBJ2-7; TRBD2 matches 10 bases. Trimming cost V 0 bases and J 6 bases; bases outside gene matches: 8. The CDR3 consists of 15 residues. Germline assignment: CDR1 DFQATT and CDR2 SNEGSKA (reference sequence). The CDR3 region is CSAREGTSGKSEQYF. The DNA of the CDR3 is TGCAGTGCTAGAGAAGGAACTAGCGGGAAGAGCGAGCAGTACTTC.

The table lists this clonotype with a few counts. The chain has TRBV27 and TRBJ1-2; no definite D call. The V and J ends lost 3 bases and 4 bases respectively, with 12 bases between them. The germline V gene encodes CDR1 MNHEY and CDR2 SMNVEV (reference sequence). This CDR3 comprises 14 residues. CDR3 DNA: TGTGCCAGCAGTTTGTCGGGGTCGGGCTATGGCTACACCTTC. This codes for CASSLSGSGYGYTF.

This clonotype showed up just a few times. The CDR3 here is CASSQDIRVPYNEQFF. The CDR3, as DNA: TGCGCCAGCAGCCAAGATATCAGAGTCCCCTACAATGAGCAGTTCTTC. V usage is TRBV4-1 and J usage is TRBJ2-1; D gene uncertain. Germline assignment: CDR1 MGHRA and CDR2 YSYEKL. This CDR3 spans 16 amino acids. Trimming removed 0 bases at V and 2 bases at J, with 11 bases between.

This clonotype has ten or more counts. CDR3 residues: CSARDLTSAFSYEQYF. The CDR3 bases are TGCAGTGCTAGAGATTTGACTAGCGCCTTCTCCTACGAGCAGTACTTC. The chain couples TRBV20-1 to TRBJ2-7; 8 nucleotides align to TRBD2. The CDR3 is 16 amino acids. Per the germline V gene, CDR1 is DFQATT and CDR2 is SNEGSKA (reference sequence). V was pared by 0 bases and J by 0 bases, with 7 bases of the junction left unmatched.

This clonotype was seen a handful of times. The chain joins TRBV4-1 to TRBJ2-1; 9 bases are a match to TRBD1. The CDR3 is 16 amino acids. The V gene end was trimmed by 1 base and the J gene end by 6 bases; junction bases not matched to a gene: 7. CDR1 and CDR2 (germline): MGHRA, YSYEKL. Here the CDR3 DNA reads TGCGCCAGCAGCCAAGGAACGGGACAGGGTATCAATGAGCAGTTCTTC. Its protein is CASSQGTGQGINEQFF.

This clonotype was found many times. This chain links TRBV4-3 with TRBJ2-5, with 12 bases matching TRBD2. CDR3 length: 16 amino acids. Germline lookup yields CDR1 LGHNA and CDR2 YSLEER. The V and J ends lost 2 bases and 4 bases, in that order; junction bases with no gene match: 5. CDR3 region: CASSQNPGLAGETQYF. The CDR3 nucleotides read TGCGCCAGCAGCCAAAATCCGGGACTAGCGGGAGAGACCCAGTACTTC.

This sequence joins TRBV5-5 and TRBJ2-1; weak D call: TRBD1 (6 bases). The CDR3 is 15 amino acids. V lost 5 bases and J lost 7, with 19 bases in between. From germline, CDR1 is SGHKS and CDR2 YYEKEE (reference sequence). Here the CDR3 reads CASRGDTRRRNEQFF. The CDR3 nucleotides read TGTGCCAGCAGGGGGGACACTAGAAGGAGGAATGAGCAGTTCTTC.

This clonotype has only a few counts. The CDR3 is CASSFGYLGNEQYF. The CDR3 DNA sequence: TGTGCCAGCAGTTTTGGCTACCTCGGGAACGAGCAGTACTTC. The genes are TRBV12-3 or TRBV12-4 and TRBJ2-7; possible D gene TRBD2, 5 bases. V gave up 3 bases and J gave up 5 bases, with 14 bases separating them. The CDR3 runs to 14 residues.

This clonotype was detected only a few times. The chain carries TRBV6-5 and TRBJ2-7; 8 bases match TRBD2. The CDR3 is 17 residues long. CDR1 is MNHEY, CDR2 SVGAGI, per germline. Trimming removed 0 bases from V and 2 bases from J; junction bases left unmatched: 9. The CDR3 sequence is CASSYSGGLDFTYEQYF. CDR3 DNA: TGTGCCAGCAGTTACTCAGGGGGACTAGATTTCACCTACGAGCAGTACTTC.

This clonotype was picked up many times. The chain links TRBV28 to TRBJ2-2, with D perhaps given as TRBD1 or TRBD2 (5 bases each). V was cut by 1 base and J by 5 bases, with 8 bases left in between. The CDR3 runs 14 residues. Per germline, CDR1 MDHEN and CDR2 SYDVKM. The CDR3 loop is CASSLLEGTGELFF. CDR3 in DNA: TGTGCCAGCAGTTTATTAGAGGGGACCGGGGAGCTGTTTTTT.

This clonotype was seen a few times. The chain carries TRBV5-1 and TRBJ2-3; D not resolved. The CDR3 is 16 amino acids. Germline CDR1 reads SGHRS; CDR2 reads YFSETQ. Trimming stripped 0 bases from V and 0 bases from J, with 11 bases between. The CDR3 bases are TGCGCCAGCAGCTTGGAGCATCTAAAAAGCACAGATACGCAGTATTTT. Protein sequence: CASSLEHLKSTDTQYF. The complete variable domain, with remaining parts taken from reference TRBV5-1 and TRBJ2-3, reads KAGVTQTPRYLIKTRGQQVTLSCSPISGHRSVSWYQQTPGQGLQFLFEYFSETQRNKGNFPGRFSGRQFSNSRSEMNVSTLELGDSALYLCASSLEHLKSTDTQYFGPGTRLTVL.

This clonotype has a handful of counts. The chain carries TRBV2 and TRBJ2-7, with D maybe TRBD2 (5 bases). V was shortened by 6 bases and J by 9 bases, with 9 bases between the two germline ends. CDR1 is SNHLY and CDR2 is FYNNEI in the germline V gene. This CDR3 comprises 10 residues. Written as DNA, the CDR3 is TGTGCCAGCAGAGGAGAGGGGCAGTACTTC. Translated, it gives CASRGEGQYF. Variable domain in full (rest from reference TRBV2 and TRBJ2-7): EPEVTQTPSHQVTQMGQEVILRCVPISNHLYFYWYRQILGQKVEFLVSFYNNEISEKSEIFDDQFSVERPDGSNFTLKIRSTKLEDSAMYFCASRGEGQYFGPGTRLTVT.

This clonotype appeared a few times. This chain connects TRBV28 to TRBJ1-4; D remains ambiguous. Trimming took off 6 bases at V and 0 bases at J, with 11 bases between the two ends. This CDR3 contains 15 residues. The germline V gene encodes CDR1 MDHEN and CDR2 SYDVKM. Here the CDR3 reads CASRFGGSTNEKLFF. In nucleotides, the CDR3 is TGTGCCAGCAGGTTCGGTGGATCAACTAATGAAAAACTGTTTTTT.

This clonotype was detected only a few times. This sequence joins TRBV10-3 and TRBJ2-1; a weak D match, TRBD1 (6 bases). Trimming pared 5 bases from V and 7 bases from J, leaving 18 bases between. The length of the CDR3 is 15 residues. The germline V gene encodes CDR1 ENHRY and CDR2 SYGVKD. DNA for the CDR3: TGTGCCATCAGTCTCGACAGGCTGTCGGTTAATGAGCAGTTCTTC. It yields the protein CAISLDRLSVNEQFF.

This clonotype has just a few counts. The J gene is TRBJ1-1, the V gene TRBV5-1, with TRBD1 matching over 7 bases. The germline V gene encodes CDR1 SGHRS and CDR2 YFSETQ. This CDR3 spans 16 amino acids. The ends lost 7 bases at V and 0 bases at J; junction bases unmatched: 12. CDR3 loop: CASAPWEGALNTEAFF. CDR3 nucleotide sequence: TGCGCCAGCGCCCCCTGGGAGGGGGCTTTGAACACTGAAGCTTTCTTT.

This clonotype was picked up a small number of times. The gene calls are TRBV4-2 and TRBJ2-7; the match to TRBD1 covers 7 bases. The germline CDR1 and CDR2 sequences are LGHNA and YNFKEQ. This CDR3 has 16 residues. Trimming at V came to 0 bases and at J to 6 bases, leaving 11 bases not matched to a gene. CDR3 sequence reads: CASSQDKTGPRGEQYF. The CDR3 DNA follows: TGTGCCAGCAGCCAAGATAAGACAGGGCCTCGGGGCGAGCAGTACTTC.

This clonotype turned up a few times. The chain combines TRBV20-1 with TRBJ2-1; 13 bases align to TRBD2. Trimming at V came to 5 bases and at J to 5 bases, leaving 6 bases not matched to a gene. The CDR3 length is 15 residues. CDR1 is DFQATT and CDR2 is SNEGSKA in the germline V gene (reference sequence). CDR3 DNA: TGCAGTGCTGACCAGACTAGCGGGGGGAACAATGAGCAGTTCTTC. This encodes CSADQTSGGNNEQFF.

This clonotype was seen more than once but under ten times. The CDR3 sequence is CATPRGWTTNTEAFF. The CDR3 DNA sequence: TGTGCCACCCCGCGGGGGTGGACAACGAACACTGAAGCTTTCTTT. The V gene is TRBV24-1, the J gene TRBJ1-1, with D possibly being TRBD1 (5 bases). The ends were cut back, 9 bases at V and 1 base at J, with 17 bases in the middle. CDR1 and CDR2 (germline): KGHDR, SFDVKD. This CDR3 has 15 amino acids.

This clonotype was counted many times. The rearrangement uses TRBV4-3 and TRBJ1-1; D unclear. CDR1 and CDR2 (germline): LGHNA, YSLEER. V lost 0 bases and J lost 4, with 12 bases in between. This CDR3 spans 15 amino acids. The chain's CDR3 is CASSQDKGGSTEAFF. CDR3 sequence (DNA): TGCGCCAGCAGCCAAGATAAGGGAGGGAGCACTGAAGCTTTCTTT.

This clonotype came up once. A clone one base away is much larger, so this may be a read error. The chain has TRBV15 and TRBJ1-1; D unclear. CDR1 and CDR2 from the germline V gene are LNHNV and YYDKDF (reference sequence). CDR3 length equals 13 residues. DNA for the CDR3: TGTGCCATCAGCCCTGAAGAGCAGACAGAAGCTTTCTTT. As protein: CAISPEEQTEAFF.

CDR3 nucleotides: TGCGCCAGCAGCTTGGACGCCTCCTACGAGCAGTACTTC. It yields the protein CASSLDASYEQYF. This sequence joins TRBV5-1 and TRBJ2-7; D not resolved. The V end was cut by 0 bases, the J end by 0 bases, with 4 bases between. Germline loops: CDR1 SGHRS, CDR2 YFSETQ. CDR3 size: 13 residues.

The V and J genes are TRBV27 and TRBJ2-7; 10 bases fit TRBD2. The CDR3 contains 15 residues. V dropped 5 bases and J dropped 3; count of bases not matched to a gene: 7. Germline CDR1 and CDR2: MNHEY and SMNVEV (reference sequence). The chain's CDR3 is CASSPQTSGFYEQYF. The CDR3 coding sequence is TGTGCCAGCAGTCCCCAGACTAGCGGGTTCTACGAGCAGTACTTC.

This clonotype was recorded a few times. CDR3 sequence reads: CASSYNGDRIYTGELFF. The CDR3, as DNA: TGTGCCAGCAGTTACAATGGGGACAGGATCTACACCGGGGAGCTGTTTTTT. The J gene is TRBJ2-2, the V gene TRBV6-2 or TRBV6-3; TRBD1 agrees at 8 bases. CDR1 is MNHEY, CDR2 SVGEGT, per germline. The CDR3 consists of 17 residues. The V segment lost 2 bases and the J segment 3 bases; nucleotides outside the gene matches: 8.

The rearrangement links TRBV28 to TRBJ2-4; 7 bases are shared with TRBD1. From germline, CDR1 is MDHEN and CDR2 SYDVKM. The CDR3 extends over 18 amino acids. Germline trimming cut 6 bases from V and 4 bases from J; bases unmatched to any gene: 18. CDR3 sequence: CASSLRKDVETGKNIQYF. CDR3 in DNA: TGTGCCAGCAGCTTAAGAAAGGACGTCGAGACAGGGAAAAACATTCAGTACTTC. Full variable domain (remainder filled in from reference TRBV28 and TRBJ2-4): DVKVTQSSRYLVKRTGEKVFLECVQDMDHENMFWYRQDPGLGLRLIYFSYDVKMKEKGDIPEGYSVSREKKERFSLILESASTNQTSMYLCASSLRKDVETGKNIQYFGAGTRLSVL.

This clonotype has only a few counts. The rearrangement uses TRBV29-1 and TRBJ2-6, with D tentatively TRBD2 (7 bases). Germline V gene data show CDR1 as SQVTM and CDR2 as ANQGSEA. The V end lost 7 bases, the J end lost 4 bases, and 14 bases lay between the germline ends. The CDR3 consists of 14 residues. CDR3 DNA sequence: TGCAGCGCCATACGGGGGGCCGGGGCCAACGTCCTGACTTTC. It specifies CSAIRGAGANVLTF.

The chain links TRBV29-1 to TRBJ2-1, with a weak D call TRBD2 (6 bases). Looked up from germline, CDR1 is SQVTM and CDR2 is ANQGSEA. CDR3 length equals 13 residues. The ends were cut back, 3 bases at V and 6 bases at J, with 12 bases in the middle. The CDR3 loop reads CSVEREAGNEQFF. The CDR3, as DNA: TGCAGCGTTGAGAGGGAGGCGGGCAATGAGCAGTTCTTC.

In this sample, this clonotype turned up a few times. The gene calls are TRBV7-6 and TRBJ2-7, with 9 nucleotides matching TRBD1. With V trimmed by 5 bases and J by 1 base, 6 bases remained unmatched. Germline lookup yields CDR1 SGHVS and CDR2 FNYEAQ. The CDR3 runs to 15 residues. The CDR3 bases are TGTGCCAGCAGCCCCACGACAGGGGGATCCTACGAGCAGTACTTC. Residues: CASSPTTGGSYEQYF.